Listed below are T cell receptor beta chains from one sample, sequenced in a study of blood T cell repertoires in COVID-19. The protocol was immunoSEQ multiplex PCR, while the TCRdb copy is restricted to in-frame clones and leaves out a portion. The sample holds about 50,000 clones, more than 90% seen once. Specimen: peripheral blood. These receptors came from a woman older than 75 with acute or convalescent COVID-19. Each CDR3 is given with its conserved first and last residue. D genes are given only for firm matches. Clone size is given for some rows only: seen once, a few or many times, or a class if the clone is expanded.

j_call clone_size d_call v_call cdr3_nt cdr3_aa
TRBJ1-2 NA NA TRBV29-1 TGCAGCGTTGGGGCAAGCAGGTCCGTCTATGGCTACACCTTC CSVGASRSVYGYTF
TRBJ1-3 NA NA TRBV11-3 TGTGCCAGCAGCTTAGCTTGGGCTCCAGGGGAAATCTCTGGAAACACCATATATTTT CASSLAWAPGEISGNTIYF
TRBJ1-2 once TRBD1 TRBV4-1 TGCGCCAGCAGCCAAGATTTAGGGACAGGGGGCACCTATGGCTACACCTTC CASSQDLGTGGTYGYTF
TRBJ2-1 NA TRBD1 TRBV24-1 TGTGCCACCAGTGACCCGGGACAGGGGAATGAGCAGTTCTTC CATSDPGQGNEQFF
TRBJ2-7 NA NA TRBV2 TGTGCCAGCAGTGAAGACGGCGGTGTCTCCTACGAGCAGTACTTC CASSEDGGVSYEQYF
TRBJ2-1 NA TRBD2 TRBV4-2 TGTGCCAGCAGCCAATTGCTAGCGGGGGTTCTGGGCAATGAGCAGTTCTTC CASSQLLAGVLGNEQFF
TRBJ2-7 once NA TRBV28 TGTGCCAGCAGTTTACAGGGGTCGAGCTCCTACGAGCAGTACTTC CASSLQGSSSYEQYF
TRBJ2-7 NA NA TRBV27 TGTGCCAGCAGTTTGCTAGGTTCCCGAGAGCAGTACTTC CASSLLGSREQYF
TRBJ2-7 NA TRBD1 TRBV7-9 TGTGCCAGCAGCCAGGACAGGGGTTACGAGCAGTACTTC CASSQDRGYEQYF
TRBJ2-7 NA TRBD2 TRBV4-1 TGCGCCAGCAGCCAAGGGCCTAGCGGGAGTTACGAGCAGTACTTC CASSQGPSGSYEQYF
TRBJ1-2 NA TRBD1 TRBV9 TGTGCCAGCAGCGTAGAAGGGTACAGTGGGACAGGGGGCTATGGCTACACCTTC CASSVEGYSGTGGYGYTF
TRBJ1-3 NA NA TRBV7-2 TGTGCCAGCAGCTTAGCGGTGGGGCCGGCGGGGAACACCATATATTTT CASSLAVGPAGNTIYF
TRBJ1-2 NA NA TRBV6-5 TGTGCCATCTCAAAGGGGTTTAGCTATGGCTACACCTTC CAISKGFSYGYTF
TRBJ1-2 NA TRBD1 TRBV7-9 TGTGCCAGCAGCAACCACAGGGGCTCAAATGGCTACACCTTC CASSNHRGSNGYTF
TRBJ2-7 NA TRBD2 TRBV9 TGTGCCAGCAGCGCCGGACTAGCGGGAGATGCGGACGAGCAGTACTTC CASSAGLAGDADEQYF
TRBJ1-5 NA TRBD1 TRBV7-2 TGTGCCAGCAGCATGGGACAGGCGGACAATCAGCCCCAGCATTTT CASSMGQADNQPQHF
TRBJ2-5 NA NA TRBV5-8 TGTGCCAGCAGCTTGAGCGGGGAGACCCAGTACTTC CASSLSGETQYF
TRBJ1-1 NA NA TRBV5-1 TGCGCCAGCAGCAGCCGGCTCGGGGGGAACACTGAAGCTTTCTTT CASSSRLGGNTEAFF
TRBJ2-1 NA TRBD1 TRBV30 TGTGCCTGGACCGCCCCAGACAGGGGGCTCTACAATGAGCAGTTCTTC CAWTAPDRGLYNEQFF
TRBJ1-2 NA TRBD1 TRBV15 TGTGCCACCAGCAGGGGAGACAGGGGGTCTAAAGGCTACACCTTC CATSRGDRGSKGYTF
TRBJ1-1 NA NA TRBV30 TGTGCCACTACCAGAATAACTGAAGCTTTCTTT CATTRITEAFF
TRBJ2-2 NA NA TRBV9 TGTGCCAGCAGCGAGGGGGTTCTAGGGGCGTCGGACGGGGAGCTGTTTTTT CASSEGVLGASDGELFF
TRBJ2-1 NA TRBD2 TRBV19 TGTGCCAGTAGTCGACTAGCGGGAGTGAGCAATGAGCAGTTCTTC CASSRLAGVSNEQFF
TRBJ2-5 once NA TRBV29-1 TGCAGCGTTGAAGTTACAGGGTATCCATTATACTTC CSVEVTGYPLYF
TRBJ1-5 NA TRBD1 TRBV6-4 TGTGCCAGCAGTGATCCGGACAGGGGCAATCAGCCCCAGCATTTT CASSDPDRGNQPQHF
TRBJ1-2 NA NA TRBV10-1 TGCGCCAGCAGTGAAAGGCAGGGGAGCAAGCATGGCTACACCTTC CASSERQGSKHGYTF
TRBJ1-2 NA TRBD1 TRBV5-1 TGCGCCAGCAGCCCCGGGGACAGGGGGTATGGCTACACCTTC CASSPGDRGYGYTF
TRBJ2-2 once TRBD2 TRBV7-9 TGTGCCAGCAGCTTAGGGGACCTGCGGGGGAAGGTCACCGGGGAGCTGTTTTTT CASSLGDLRGKVTGELFF
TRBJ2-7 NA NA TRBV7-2 TGTGCCAGCAGCTTAGTGGGGGGACAGTCCTACGAGCAGTACTTC CASSLVGGQSYEQYF
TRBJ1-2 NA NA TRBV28 TGTGCCAGCAGTTTATCTGGGAGCTATGGCTACACCTTC CASSLSGSYGYTF
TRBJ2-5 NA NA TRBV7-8 TGTGCCAGCAGCTTAGGCAACGGACAGCAAGAGACCCAGTACTTC CASSLGNGQQETQYF
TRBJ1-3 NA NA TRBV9 TGTGCCAGCAGCGCCCTTTTAGGGGGATCGAGTGGAAACACCATATATTTT CASSALLGGSSGNTIYF
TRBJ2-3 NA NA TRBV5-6 TGTGCCAGCAGCTACAACACAGATACGCAGTATTTT CASSYNTDTQYF
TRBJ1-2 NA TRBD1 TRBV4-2 TGTGCCAGCAGCCAAGGCACCGGGACAGGGAACTATGGCTACACCTTC CASSQGTGTGNYGYTF
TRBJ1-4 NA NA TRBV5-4 TGTGCCAGCAGCTTGGCCACTCGCCGGCAGGGAAATGAAAAACTGTTTTTT CASSLATRRQGNEKLFF
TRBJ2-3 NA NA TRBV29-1 TGCAGCGGACAGTCTGGTACAGATACGCAGTATTTT CSGQSGTDTQYF
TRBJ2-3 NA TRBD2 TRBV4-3 TGCGCCAGCAGCCTTCAGGCCAGCGGGAGGGTTTCAGATACGCAGTATTTT CASSLQASGRVSDTQYF
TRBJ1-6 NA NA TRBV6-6 TGTGCCAGCAGGGGCGTTCAGGGAAATTCACCCCTCCACTTT CASRGVQGNSPLHF
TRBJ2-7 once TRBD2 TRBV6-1 TGTGCCAGCAGTGACCCGGGACTAGCGGGAGTCGAGCAGTACTTC CASSDPGLAGVEQYF
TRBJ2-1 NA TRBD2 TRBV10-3 TGTGCCACAGAGCGGGAGAGGTGGAGTGAGCAGTTCTTC CATERERWSEQFF
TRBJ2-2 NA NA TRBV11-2 TGTGCCAGCAGTTCCGATATTCTGGCCGCCGGGGAGCTGTTTTTT CASSSDILAAGELFF
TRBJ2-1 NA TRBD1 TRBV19 TGTGCCAGTAGTGCTCCGGGACAGGGGATGGGCGAGCAGTTCTTC CASSAPGQGMGEQFF
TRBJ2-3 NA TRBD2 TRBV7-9 TGTGCCAGCACCCCAAAGGGACTACCCTTATCTGGCACAGATACGCAGTATTTT CASTPKGLPLSGTDTQYF
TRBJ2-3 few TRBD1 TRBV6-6 TGTGCCAGCAGAGCAGGGACAGGGAGGACAGATACGCAGTATTTT CASRAGTGRTDTQYF
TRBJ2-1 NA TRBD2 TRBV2 TGTGCCAGCAGTAACCTCCGCGGGGGGGACGGTGAGCAGTTCTTC CASSNLRGGDGEQFF
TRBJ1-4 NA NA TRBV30 TGTGCCTGGAACAGTCCCTCTAATGAAAAACTGTTTTTT CAWNSPSNEKLFF
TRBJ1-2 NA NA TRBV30 TGTGCCTGGAGTTCATACAGGGCTAACTATGGCTACACCTTC CAWSSYRANYGYTF
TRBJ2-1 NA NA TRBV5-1 TGCGCCAGCAGCTTGGAGGGAGGCTCCTACAATGAGCAGTTCTTC CASSLEGGSYNEQFF